The clone carrying this T cell receptor beta chain was seen many times. What it recognizes is unknown. This sample is drawn from a study of molecular identifiers for immune sequencing clone quantification. Across the whole study: RNA from approximately 20,000 or 100,000 naive CD8 cells was split five ways in replicates, with four sequenced.

Study observations and caveats: Over 99% of effector molecules, yet under 1% of naive-cell molecules, were held by clones above 20 RNA copies.

Trimming pared 5 bases from V and 6 bases from J, leaving 15 bases between. Germline V lookup: CDR1 SGHKS, CDR2 YYEKEE (reference sequence). This CDR3 contains 13 residues. From the PCR reads, TCRdb called clonotypes with MiXCR, one entry per CDR3 protein. The sample consists of about 40,000 distinct CDR3 sequences, approximately 18% of them appearing once. The V and J genes are TRBV5-5 and TRBJ2-7; D is uncertain. The sequencing input was naive CD8+ T cells from blood, with Jurkat cell RNA spiked in. The subset was: FACS-sorted CD8+CD4-CCR7+CD45RA+ naive T cells. The clonotype comes from a human donor in good health. Some libraries in this study had Jurkat cell RNA spiked in. Written as DNA, the CDR3 is TGTGCCAGCAGTCCAGACTCAGCCCTCGAGCAGTACTTC. Protein sequence: CASSPDSALEQYF.